A selection of T cell receptor beta chains follows, all from one sample in a study of identifying expanded T cells in peripheral blood. Clones were sequenced by immunoSEQ multiplex PCR, and TCRdb holds only the in-frame ones, with some missing. The table includes some 75,000 clones, 85% to 90% detected once. The sequenced material came from blood. These receptors all stem from a person aged 18 to 75 in good health. Each CDR3 is given with its conserved first and last residue. A D gene is named only where the DNA matches it firmly. A clone size is listed for some rows: how often the clone was seen (once, few, many), or a class if it is expanded.

j_call d_call clone_size v_call cdr3_aa cdr3_nt
TRBJ1-1 . . TRBV29-1 CSVGGPQGLNTEAFF TGCAGCGTTGGGGGGCCACAGGGACTAAACACTGAAGCTTTCTTT
TRBJ2-5 TRBD2 . TRBV25-1 CASSESGERGGQETQYF TGTGCCAGCAGTGAATCTGGCGAGAGGGGAGGGCAAGAGACCCAGTACTTC
TRBJ2-5 . . TRBV10-1 CASSDGARTQYF TGCGCCAGCTCGGACGGAGCTCGGACCCAGTACTTC
TRBJ2-1 . . TRBV5-1 CASSSRPEADEQFF TGCGCCAGCAGCTCCCGCCCCGAGGCGGATGAGCAGTTCTTC
TRBJ2-3 . . TRBV6-1 CASKKTGTDTQYF TGTGCCAGCAAAAAAACGGGGACAGATACGCAGTATTTT
TRBJ2-2 . . TRBV5-4 CASSLGGTNTGELFF TGTGCCAGCAGCTTAGGAGGGACGAACACCGGGGAGCTGTTTTTT
TRBJ2-5 . . TRBV4-3 CASSRLLDSRETQYF TGCGCCAGCAGCCGACTACTAGACAGTCGTGAGACCCAGTACTTC
TRBJ1-4 . . TRBV7-2 CASSTGANEKLFF TGTGCCAGCAGTACGGGAGCTAATGAAAAACTGTTTTTT
TRBJ1-4 . . TRBV6-1 CASSEYRDGDEKLFF TGTGCCAGCAGTGAATACCGGGACGGAGATGAAAAACTGTTTTTT
TRBJ2-7 TRBD1 . TRBV5-6 CASSRRTGGLEQYF TGTGCCAGCAGCCGTCGGACAGGGGGCCTCGAGCAGTACTTC
TRBJ2-2 . . TRBV19 CASSIGARWNTGELFF TGTGCCAGTAGTATAGGAGCGCGATGGAACACCGGGGAGCTGTTTTTT
TRBJ2-5 TRBD2 . TRBV28 CASSTPPSGIQETQYF TGTGCCAGCAGTACCCCACCTAGCGGGATCCAAGAGACCCAGTACTTC
TRBJ1-5 . . TRBV28 CASSSGSSQPQHF TGTGCCAGCAGTTCGGGGTCTAGTCAGCCCCAGCATTTT
TRBJ2-5 . . TRBV5-6 CASSLGLPVETQYF TGTGCCAGCAGCTTGGGTCTGCCAGTGGAGACCCAGTACTTC
TRBJ2-3 TRBD1 . TRBV9 CATGQASTDTQYF TGTGCCACCGGACAGGCGAGCACAGATACGCAGTATTTT
TRBJ1-1 . . TRBV5-4 CASSLRGGGNTEAFF TGTGCCAGCAGCCTACGGGGTGGCGGGAACACTGAAGCTTTCTTT
TRBJ1-2 TRBD1 . TRBV7-2 CASSPDRGRGYTF TGTGCCAGCAGCCCGGACAGGGGGCGAGGCTACACCTTC
TRBJ1-1 . . TRBV29-1 CSGGQGEAFF TGCAGCGGGGGGCAAGGGGAAGCTTTCTTT
TRBJ1-2 . . TRBV6-5 CASSYTQTNYGYTF TGTGCCAGCAGTTACACCCAGACTAACTATGGCTACACCTTC
TRBJ1-1 . once TRBV2 CASSEQSGTEAFF TGTGCCAGCAGTGAACAGTCGGGCACTGAAGCTTTCTTT
TRBJ2-3 TRBD2 . TRBV10-3 CAISETLAGGTDTQYF TGTGCCATCAGTGAGACACTAGCGGGAGGTACAGATACGCAGTATTTT
TRBJ2-7 . . TRBV6-1 CASSEARGLLSYEQYF TGTGCCAGCAGTGAAGCGAGGGGACTCCTGTCCTACGAGCAGTACTTC
TRBJ2-1 TRBD2 . TRBV19 CASRSGTSGRIEQFF TGTGCCAGTAGGTCCGGGACTAGCGGCAGGATTGAGCAGTTCTTC
TRBJ1-2 . . TRBV5-4 CASSSGPPLYGYTF TGTGCCAGCAGCTCAGGCCCACCTCTCTATGGCTACACCTTC
TRBJ2-1 TRBD2 . TRBV11-2 CASSLAGGRSQFF TGTGCCAGCAGCTTAGCGGGGGGGCGTTCGCAGTTCTTC
TRBJ1-1 . . TRBV18 CASSITQNTEAFF TGTGCCAGCTCAATTACTCAAAACACTGAAGCTTTCTTT
TRBJ2-1 . once TRBV5-1 CASSDRPGGEQFF TGCGCCAGCAGCGACCGTCCCGGGGGCGAGCAGTTCTTC
TRBJ2-2 . . TRBV7-2 CASSLQGAGLGELFF TGTGCCAGCAGCTTACAAGGGGCAGGCTTAGGGGAGCTGTTTTTT
TRBJ2-1 TRBD2 . TRBV5-1 CASSLGSAGEQFF TGCGCCAGCAGCTTGGGTTCAGCGGGGGAGCAGTTCTTC
TRBJ2-7 . . TRBV7-2 CASSPGNSYEQYF TGTGCCAGTAGCCCCGGGAACTCCTACGAGCAGTACTTC